The 23 T cell receptor beta chains given below trace back to one sample, sequenced in a study of spatial heterogeneity in lung cancer. Regarding the study as a whole: Mutation tallies in tumors tracked expanded intratumoral alpha and beta TCR counts.

The antigens these receptors bind are not known. TCRdb recomputed calls from the 5' RACE reads with MiXCR, one row per CDR3 protein. The sample records several thousand distinct CDR3 sequences, 6.5% to 9% being singletons. Time point here: sample taken at primary tumor resection. Sequencing used lung tumor tissue, obtained at surgery. These receptors were taken from a male donor with early-stage non-small cell lung cancer.

This clonotype was observed a handful of times. Sequence at one end of the junction differs from germline and may be a read error. The chain uses TRBV5-1 and TRBJ2-7; 8 bases agree with TRBD1. Germline CDR1 and CDR2: SGHRS and YFSETQ. This CDR3 contains 14 residues. CDR3 sequence reads: CANSPGAQGGEQYF. The CDR3 DNA reads as TGCGCCAACAGCCCCGGCGCACAGGGGGGCGAGCAGTACTTC. The full variable domain, with the rest looked up from reference TRBV5-1 and TRBJ2-7, is KAGVTQTPRYLIKTRGQQVTLSCSPISGHRSVSWYQQTPGQGLQFLFEYFSETQRNKGNFPGRFSGRQFSNSRSEMNVSTLELGDSALYLCANSPGAQGGEQYFGPGTRLTVT.

This clonotype was counted ten times or more. J is TRBJ2-7 and V is TRBV3-1, with 7 bases matching TRBD2. V lost 1 base to trimming and J lost 3 bases; unmatched junction nucleotides: 6. The CDR3 spans 15 residues. Germline lookup yields CDR1 LGHDT and CDR2 YNNKEL (reference sequence). The DNA for the CDR3 is TGTGCCAGCAGCCAAGGGCCCGGGACTAACTACGAGCAGTACTTC. Translation gives CASSQGPGTNYEQYF.

This clonotype was seen many times. V and J are TRBV19 and TRBJ1-1; D is ambiguous. Trimming took 4 bases from V and 5 from J, leaving 8 bases between them. This CDR3 region has 12 residues. The germline V gene has CDR1 LNHDA and CDR2 SQIVND (reference sequence). CDR3 sequence (DNA): TGTGCCAGTAGTAGCTCGGGGACTGAAGCTTTCTTT. It translates to CASSSSGTEAFF.

Only a few counts were recorded for this clonotype. The rearrangement links TRBV6-5 to TRBJ1-3; D unresolved. V dropped 6 bases and J dropped 0 bases, with 12 bases sitting between them. Germline loops: CDR1 MNHEY, CDR2 SVGAGI. The length of the CDR3 is 15 residues. The CDR3: CASRGSVNSGNTIYF. The CDR3 DNA follows: TGTGCCAGCAGAGGGAGCGTCAACTCTGGAAACACCATATATTTT.

By share, this clonotype counts as medium-sized. CDR3 nucleotide sequence: TGTGCCATCAGTGGTACAGATACGCAGTATTTT. Protein sequence: CAISGTDTQYF. The rearrangement links TRBV10-3 to TRBJ2-3; D remains ambiguous. CDR3 length: 11 amino acids. Germline V lookup: CDR1 ENHRY, CDR2 SYGVKD. Trimming removed 4 bases from V and 3 bases from J, with 2 bases in between.

This clonotype has more than one count but fewer than ten. This chain links TRBV4-3 with TRBJ2-7; perhaps TRBD1 as D (6 bases). The CDR3 is 17 amino acids. V lost 3 bases, J lost 0 bases, and 18 bases lay in between. CDR1 and CDR2 from the germline V gene are LGHNA and YSLEER. CDR3 in DNA: TGCGCCAGCAGCCACGGGGTCCAGGGGTCAGGCTCCTACGAGCAGTACTTC. It codes for CASSHGVQGSGSYEQYF.

By sample fraction, this clonotype is medium-sized (0.01 to 0.1%). The chain has TRBV9 and TRBJ2-1, with D perhaps TRBD1 or TRBD2 (6 bases each). The CDR3 totals 14 residues. Germline lookup yields CDR1 SGDLS and CDR2 YYNGEE. The germline V and J ends were trimmed by 4 bases and 7 bases, with 15 bases remaining between them. The CDR3 loop is CASSPRGQFNEQFF. The CDR3 region has the DNA TGTGCCAGCAGCCCTCGGGGGCAGTTTAATGAGCAGTTCTTC.

The V gene is TRBV28, the J gene TRBJ2-7; no definite D call. The V end lost 6 bases, the J end lost 3 bases, and 9 bases lay between the germline ends. The CDR3 has 12 residues. Germline CDR1 and CDR2: MDHEN and SYDVKM. CDR3 coding DNA: TGTGCCAGCAGAGGCAGTCACTACGAGCAGTACTTC. Translation: CASRGSHYEQYF.

In its sample, this clonotype was seen many times. The chain combines TRBV7-2 with TRBJ2-3, with 10 positions matching TRBD1. The CDR3 loop spans 16 amino acids. With V trimmed by 2 bases and J by 2 bases, 4 bases remained unmatched. The germline gives CDR1 SGHTA, CDR2 FQGNSA. In DNA form, the CDR3 reads TGTGCCAGCAGCTTAAGGGGACAGGGGCACACAGATACGCAGTATTTT. Its protein product is CASSLRGQGHTDTQYF.

In this sample, this clonotype is medium-sized (0.01 to 0.1%). The rearrangement uses TRBV12-3 or TRBV12-4 and TRBJ2-5, with unresolved D. Between the trimmed V and J ends, which lost 1 base and 4 bases, there was a span of 4 bases. The CDR3 consists of 12 residues. The CDR3 bases are TGTGCCAGCAGTTTAGGAATAGAGACCCAGTACTTC. This sequence encodes CASSLGIETQYF.

This clonotype was recorded at least ten times. The chain uses TRBV20-1 and TRBJ2-1; 7 bases agree with TRBD2. Germline CDR1 reads DFQATT; CDR2 reads SNEGSKA (reference sequence). The CDR3 covers 14 residues. The CDR3 nucleotides read TGCAGCCTTCTAGCGGCGGTTGGGGGAAATGAGCAGTTCTTC. This codes for CSLLAAVGGNEQFF.

This clonotype was counted many times. This sequence joins TRBV29-1 and TRBJ1-5; D not resolved. Germline values: CDR1 SQVTM, CDR2 ANQGSEA. This CDR3 comprises 13 residues. V lost 5 bases to trimming and J lost 2 bases, with 10 bases between them. CDR3: CSVSYSGNQPQHF. The DNA of the CDR3 is TGCAGCGTTTCGTACAGCGGCAATCAGCCCCAGCATTTT.

This clonotype is medium-sized. The chain is built from TRBV3-1 and TRBJ2-7; D is perhaps TRBD2 (6 bases). CDR1 and CDR2 from the germline V gene are LGHDT and YNNKEL (reference sequence). There are 14 residues in the CDR3. The V end lost 5 bases, the J end lost 2 bases, and 13 bases lay between the germline ends. The CDR3 region has the DNA TGTGCCAGCAGCGGCGGAGGGAGGACCTACGAGCAGTACTTC. Translation gives CASSGGGRTYEQYF.

This clonotype was recorded many times. V is TRBV2 and J is TRBJ1-4; D is ambiguous. This CDR3 is 13 amino acids long. The V end lost 9 bases, the J end lost 2 bases, and 10 bases lay between the germline ends. Germline lookup yields CDR1 SNHLY and CDR2 FYNNEI. The CDR3 nucleotides read TGTGCCAGACGACTGGGGACTAATGAAAAACTGTTTTTT. It specifies CARRLGTNEKLFF. Full variable domain (remainder filled in from reference TRBV2 and TRBJ1-4): EPEVTQTPSHQVTQMGQEVILRCVPISNHLYFYWYRQILGQKVEFLVSFYNNEISEKSEIFDDQFSVERPDGSNFTLKIRSTKLEDSAMYFCARRLGTNEKLFFGSGTQLSVL.

By sample share, this clonotype is medium-sized. The rearrangement uses TRBV12-3 or TRBV12-4 and TRBJ1-5, with D possibly matching TRBD1 (5 bases). Trimming stripped 3 bases from V and 10 bases from J, with 16 bases between. The CDR3 covers 14 residues. CDR3 region: CASSFGAVSSPQHF. The DNA of the CDR3 is TGTGCCAGCAGTTTTGGGGCAGTATCCAGTCCCCAGCATTTT.

This clonotype counts as medium-sized. At one boundary the junction diverges from the germline segment, which might be a read error. The chain is built from TRBV27 and TRBJ1-1; no definite D call. This CDR3 region has 13 residues. CDR1 and CDR2 (germline): MNHEY, SMNVEV (reference sequence). CDR3 amino acids: CASSGPAMSGPHF. Written as DNA, the CDR3 is TGTGCCAGCAGTGGCCCGGCAATGTCTGGACCGCACTTT.

Sample share makes this clonotype medium-sized. V usage is TRBV10-3 and J usage is TRBJ2-7; D possibly corresponds to TRBD1 (6 bases). The V gene's germline CDR1 is ENHRY and CDR2 SYGVKD. The CDR3 extends over 16 amino acids. V lost 7 bases and J lost 2, with 21 bases in between. CDR3 sequence: CAIKPDFRGLTYEQYF. The CDR3, as DNA: TGTGCCATCAAACCTGACTTCAGGGGTCTGACCTACGAGCAGTACTTC.

The J gene is TRBJ1-1, the V gene TRBV18, with a tentative D call TRBD1 (6 bases). The CDR3 is 15 residues long. The ends were cut back, 4 bases at V and 1 base at J, with 13 bases in the middle. From germline, CDR1 is KGHSH and CDR2 LQKENI. The CDR3 coding sequence is TGTGCCAGCTCACGCCGGGGGACAAAGAACACTGAAGCTTTCTTT. Protein sequence: CASSRRGTKNTEAFF.

This clonotype was recorded a few times. The chain couples TRBV20-1 to TRBJ1-2; tentative D call: TRBD1 (5 bases). The CDR3 covers 16 residues. The ends were cut back, 3 bases at V and 3 bases at J, with 20 bases in the middle. The germline gives CDR1 DFQATT, CDR2 SNEGSKA (reference sequence). The CDR3 nucleotides are TGCAGTGCTAGGGGGGACCGGGACCAGATTTACTATGGCTACACCTTC. Protein sequence: CSARGDRDQIYYGYTF.

The table lists this clonotype with many counts. The chain employs TRBV6-6 and TRBJ2-1, with D perhaps TRBD2 (6 bases). This CDR3 spans 14 amino acids. V was cut by 5 bases and J by 9 bases, with 17 bases left in between. Germline V gene lookup returns CDR1 MNHNY and CDR2 SVGAGI (reference sequence). Written as DNA, the CDR3 is TGTGCCAGCAGTCTCCCTCTGGGGGGTGGTGAGCAGTTCTTC. This encodes CASSLPLGGGEQFF.

Within the sample, this clonotype is medium-sized. The chain carries TRBV7-6 and TRBJ1-1; D perhaps matches TRBD1 (6 bases). Germline V gene data show CDR1 as SGHVS and CDR2 as FNYEAQ. This CDR3 spans 14 amino acids. V was trimmed by 3 bases and J by 4 bases, leaving 12 bases between them. CDR3 residues: CASSFGGGGTEAFF. The CDR3 nucleotides read TGTGCCAGCAGCTTTGGGGGCGGAGGCACTGAAGCTTTCTTT. Full variable domain (missing parts from reference TRBV7-6 and TRBJ1-1): GAGVSQSPRYKVTKRGQDVALRCDPISGHVSLYWYRQALGQGPEFLTYFNYEAQQDKSGLPNDRFSAERPEGSISTLTIQRTEQRDSAMYRCASSFGGGGTEAFFGQGTRLTVV.

This clonotype was observed at least ten times. This chain connects TRBV29-1 to TRBJ2-7; TRBD1 aligns across 7 bases. This CDR3 region has 14 residues. V shed 2 bases and J 3 bases; nucleotides not matched to a gene: 7. Germline V gene data show CDR1 as SQVTM and CDR2 as ANQGSEA. CDR3 in DNA: TGCAGCGTTGAAATCTGGACAGGTCTCTACGAGCAGTACTTC. This codes for CSVEIWTGLYEQYF.

This clonotype was observed at least ten times. The chain has TRBV7-8 and TRBJ1-3, with a possible D match to TRBD1 (5 bases). Germline V gene sequence: CDR1 SGHVS, CDR2 FQNEAQ. The CDR3 extends over 13 amino acids. Trimming left V 5 bases short and J 4 bases short, with 9 bases between. DNA for the CDR3: TGTGCCAGCAGCGCGGGGCAGGGAAACACCATATATTTT. This sequence encodes CASSAGQGNTIYF.